The 25 T cell receptor beta chains in this list originate from one sample, sequenced in a study of PD-1 blockade in classical Hodgkin lymphoma. Data came from immunoSEQ multiplex PCR; TCRdb stores just in-frame clones and leaves some out. This sample carries more than 60,000 clones, around nine tenths of them seen once, and the ten largest clones take approximately 9.7%. Each patient experienced a relapse that followed autologous stem cell transplantation, and brentuximab vedotin exposure varied. The material was peripheral blood mononuclear cells (PBMCs), obtained at baseline. The receptors were sampled from a human donor with classical Hodgkin lymphoma.

The V call is TRBV20-1, the J call TRBJ2-1; D gene unclear. The CDR3 contains 10 residues. Germline V CDR1 and CDR2: DFQATT, SNEGSKA (reference sequence). Trimming pared 4 bases from V and 8 bases from J, leaving 6 bases between. The CDR3 DNA sequence: TGCAGTGCTAAGGTCGATGAGCAGTTCTTC. This gives the protein CSAKVDEQFF.

The V gene is TRBV7-8, the J gene TRBJ1-1; TRBD1 agrees at 8 bases. After removal of 5 bases from V and 0 bases from J, the junction contained 5 bases not matched to a gene. The CDR3 is 15 amino acids. From germline, CDR1 is SGHVS and CDR2 FQNEAQ. CDR3 sequence (DNA): TGTGCCAGCAGCCCTCGACAGGGGATGAACACTGAAGCTTTCTTT. Translation: CASSPRQGMNTEAFF.

The chain recombines TRBV5-4 with TRBJ2-7; 9 nucleotides align to TRBD1. J lost 4 bases, V lost 4 bases, and 12 bases had no gene match. The CDR3 has 16 residues. Germline V gene sequence: CDR1 SGHNT, CDR2 YYREEE (reference sequence). Here the CDR3 reads CASSPKPRGQGYEQYF. The CDR3, as DNA: TGTGCCAGCAGCCCTAAACCCAGGGGACAGGGTTACGAGCAGTACTTC.

The chain uses TRBV27 and TRBJ1-5, with 7 positions matching TRBD1. The CDR3 length is 15 residues. CDR1 is MNHEY, CDR2 SMNVEV, per germline (reference sequence). J was trimmed by 2 bases and V by 6 bases; bases with no gene match: 7. The CDR3 DNA sequence: TGTGCCAGCAGGCCCGACAGGGTCGGCAATCAGCCCCAGCATTTT. It is translated as CASRPDRVGNQPQHF.

This clone appeared once. The chain uses TRBV9 and TRBJ2-3, with 8 bases fitting TRBD2. V was pared by 4 bases and J by 0 bases, with 4 bases of the junction left unmatched. The germline V gene has CDR1 SGDLS and CDR2 YYNGEE. The CDR3 runs 15 residues. CDR3 sequence (DNA): TGTGCCAGCAGCCCCCAGCGGGGGAGCACAGATACGCAGTATTTT. It translates to CASSPQRGSTDTQYF.

The V call is TRBV6-1, the J call TRBJ1-1, with D tentatively TRBD1 (6 bases). The CDR3 is 16 residues long. Trimming stripped 3 bases from V and 4 bases from J, with 18 bases between. CDR1 MNHNS and CDR2 SASEGT come from the germline V gene. CDR3 in amino acids: CASSERRGGSGTEAFF. For the CDR3, the DNA is TGTGCCAGCAGTGAGCGGCGGGGGGGCTCAGGCACTGAAGCTTTCTTT.

J is TRBJ2-7 and V is TRBV7-9; 11 bases line up with TRBD1. V lost 5 bases and J lost 2; bases outside the gene matches: 5. Germline CDR1 reads SEHNR; CDR2 reads FQNEAQ (reference sequence). This CDR3 is built from 15 residues. This CDR3 is CASSPQGQGAYEQYF. The CDR3, as DNA: TGTGCCAGCAGCCCCCAGGGACAGGGGGCCTACGAGCAGTACTTC.

The chain combines TRBV10-1 with TRBJ2-1; 7 positions match TRBD1. Germline V lookup: CDR1 WNHNN, CDR2 SYGVQD (reference sequence). V shed 10 bases, J shed 8 bases, and the junction held 8 bases outside the gene matches. This CDR3 has 12 amino acids. The CDR3 spells CAKRQGRYEQFF. The DNA of the CDR3 is TGCGCCAAAAGACAGGGTAGGTATGAGCAGTTCTTC.

The chain uses TRBV6-5 and TRBJ2-2; 8 bases fit TRBD1. CDR1 MNHEY and CDR2 SVGAGI come from the germline V gene. V gave up 2 bases and J gave up 4 bases; unmatched junction bases: 6. This CDR3 spans 16 amino acids. CDR3 sequence: CASSYTLDRATGELFF. The CDR3 DNA follows: TGTGCCAGCAGTTACACCTTGGACAGGGCCACCGGGGAGCTGTTTTTT.

The chain employs TRBV9 and TRBJ2-3, with D possibly matching TRBD2 (5 bases). From germline, CDR1 is SGDLS and CDR2 YYNGEE. Between the trimmed V and J ends, which lost 2 bases and 1 base, there was a span of 8 bases. The CDR3 has 14 amino acids. CDR3 loop: CASSVGRGTDTQYF. CDR3 nucleotide sequence: TGTGCCAGCAGCGTCGGGCGGGGCACAGATACGCAGTATTTT.

DNA for the CDR3: TGTGCCATCAGTGACGTGGCAGGGTCCTACGAGCAGTACTTC. Protein: CAISDVAGSYEQYF. This rearrangement joins TRBV10-3 to TRBJ2-7, with D maybe TRBD1 (5 bases). CDR3 length: 14 amino acids. Germline V CDR1 and CDR2: ENHRY, SYGVKD. Trimming pared 3 bases from V and 1 base from J, leaving 10 bases between.

V usage is TRBV6-4 and J usage is TRBJ1-1; D unclear. CDR1 and CDR2 (germline): MRHNA, SNTAGT. The CDR3 sequence is 13 residues long. The germline V and J ends were trimmed by 4 bases and 1 base, with 7 bases remaining between them. CDR3 residues: CASSGATNTEAFF. In DNA form, the CDR3 reads TGTGCCAGCAGTGGGGCAACGAACACTGAAGCTTTCTTT.

Points on this clone: One end of the junction fails to match germline, which may point to a read error. The chain couples TRBV5-5 to TRBJ2-1, with TRBD1 identical over 8 bases. Germline CDR1 SGHKS, CDR2 YYEKEE (reference sequence). This CDR3 has 12 amino acids. This CDR3 reads CASSQVVDRELF. The CDR3 DNA reads as TGTGCCAGCAGCCAAGTAGTGGACAGGGAGCTCTTC.

The chain links TRBV5-1 to TRBJ2-2; 9 bases line up with TRBD2. The CDR3 has 16 amino acids. The V gene end was trimmed by 4 bases and the J gene end by 1 base; junction bases not matched to a gene: 5. The germline gives CDR1 SGHRS, CDR2 YFSETQ. The CDR3 bases are TGCGCCAGCAGCAAACTAGCGGGCCAGAACACCGGGGAGCTGTTTTTT. This sequence encodes CASSKLAGQNTGELFF.

There are a few counts of this clone. The chain recombines TRBV6-5 with TRBJ1-5; 9 bases map to TRBD1. The ends lost 6 bases at V and 7 bases at J; junction bases unmatched: 4. Germline V gives CDR1 MNHEY, CDR2 SVGAGI. This CDR3 has 13 residues. CDR3 in amino acids: CASSRQGGQPQHF. The CDR3 DNA is TGTGCCAGCAGCCGACAGGGGGGACAGCCCCAGCATTTT.

The V gene is TRBV25-1, the J gene TRBJ2-1; perhaps TRBD2 as D (7 bases). The CDR3 consists of 17 residues. V was pared by 8 bases and J by 4 bases, with 24 bases between. The germline V gene has CDR1 MGHDK and CDR2 SYGVNS. The CDR3, as DNA: TGTGCCAGCTCGGGGGGACACAGAACGATTTTTTACAATGAGCAGTTCTTC. It yields the protein CASSGGHRTIFYNEQFF.

The rearrangement joins TRBV29-1 to TRBJ2-3, with D possibly being TRBD1 (5 bases). Germline CDR1 reads SQVTM; CDR2 reads ANQGSEA. The ends were cut back, 5 bases at V and 0 bases at J, with 15 bases in the middle. The CDR3 covers 15 residues. The CDR3 nucleotides read TGCAGCGTTACCCAGGGATCGACTAGCACAGATACGCAGTATTTT. Translation: CSVTQGSTSTDTQYF.

V usage is TRBV7-9 and J usage is TRBJ2-1; the match to TRBD2 covers 11 bases. Trimming cost V 1 base and J 6 bases; bases outside gene matches: 5. Germline assignment: CDR1 SEHNR and CDR2 FQNEAQ (reference sequence). The CDR3 covers 16 residues. CDR3 in amino acids: CASSLGPTSGGNEQFF. The CDR3 coding sequence is TGTGCCAGCAGCTTAGGCCCCACTAGCGGGGGCAATGAGCAGTTCTTC.

The genes are TRBV5-1 and TRBJ2-1; TRBD1 aligns across 9 bases. The CDR3 consists of 16 residues. Germline lookup yields CDR1 SGHRS and CDR2 YFSETQ. Losses at the gene ends were 1 base for V and 7 bases for J; bases not matched to a gene: 9. CDR3 in DNA: TGCGCCAGCAGCTTGAAAGGGACAGGGATTGATAATGAGCAGTTCTTC. Protein: CASSLKGTGIDNEQFF.

This clone was counted only a few times. V is TRBV7-3 and J is TRBJ2-2; D unclear. Germline V gives CDR1 SGHTA, CDR2 FQGTGA. This CDR3 comprises 12 residues. V lost 7 bases, J lost 3 bases, and 6 bases lay in between. CDR3 nucleotides: TGTGCCAGCATGAGCGACACCGGGGAGCTGTTTTTT. It is translated as CASMSDTGELFF.

CDR3 in amino acids: CASSDDLAGYTF. CDR3 DNA: TGTGCCAGCTCTGATGACCTTGCTGGCTACACCTTC. The chain joins TRBV6-6 to TRBJ1-2, with D uncertain. CDR1 and CDR2 (germline): MNHNY, SVGAGI (reference sequence). The V end lost 8 bases, the J end lost 7 bases, and 14 bases lay between the germline ends. CDR3 size: 12 residues.

The chain links TRBV27 to TRBJ2-1, with 7 positions matching TRBD1. The CDR3 has 13 residues. The J segment lost 8 bases and the V segment lost 4 bases, leaving 5 bases of the junction unmatched. Per germline, CDR1 MNHEY and CDR2 SMNVEV (reference sequence). The CDR3 DNA is TGTGCCAGCAGTTCGATAACAGGGGATGAGCAGTTCTTC. Its protein product is CASSSITGDEQFF.

The chain employs TRBV6-5 and TRBJ1-4, with D maybe TRBD1 (5 bases). Germline-derived CDR1 and CDR2 are MNHEY and SVGAGI. V shed 2 bases and J shed 7 bases, with 5 bases lying between them. CDR3 size: 12 residues. CDR3 sequence reads: CASSYGGEKLFF. DNA of the CDR3: TGTGCCAGCAGTTACGGGGGTGAAAAACTGTTTTTT.

The V call is TRBV5-5, the J call TRBJ2-7; D gene ambiguous. Trimming took 2 bases from V and 4 from J, leaving 4 bases between them. The CDR3 extends over 11 amino acids. Germline V gene lookup returns CDR1 SGHKS and CDR2 YYEKEE (reference sequence). This chain's CDR3 is CASSFSYEQYF. The CDR3 DNA reads as TGTGCCAGCAGCTTCAGTTACGAGCAGTACTTC.

V usage is TRBV2 and J usage is TRBJ2-7, with TRBD2 as a possible D gene (6 bases). Germline V gene sequence: CDR1 SNHLY, CDR2 FYNNEI. Trimming shortened V by 4 bases and J by 1 base, and 8 bases separated the two germline ends. CDR3 length: 13 amino acids. In DNA form, the CDR3 reads TGTGCCAGCAGTGTCGGGGGTTCCTACGAGCAGTACTTC. Translated: CASSVGGSYEQYF.